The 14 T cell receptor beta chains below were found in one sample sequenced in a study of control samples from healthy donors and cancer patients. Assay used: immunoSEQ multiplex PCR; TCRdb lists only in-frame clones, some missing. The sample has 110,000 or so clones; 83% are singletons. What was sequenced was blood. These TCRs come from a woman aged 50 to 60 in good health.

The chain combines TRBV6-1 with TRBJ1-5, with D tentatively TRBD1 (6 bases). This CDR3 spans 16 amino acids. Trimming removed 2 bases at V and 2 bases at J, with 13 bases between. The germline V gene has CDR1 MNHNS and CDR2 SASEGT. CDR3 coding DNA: TGTGCCAGCAGTGAAAAGCGGCCAGGGGGCAATCAGCCCCAGCATTTT. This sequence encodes CASSEKRPGGNQPQHF.

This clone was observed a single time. The CDR3 coding sequence is TGTGCCAGCAGCTTAGTCCCAGTTGGCATTGCAAATCAGCCCCAGCATTTT. It encodes CASSLVPVGIANQPQHF. This chain connects TRBV7-2 to TRBJ1-5; D remains ambiguous. Trimming stripped 1 base from V and 4 bases from J, with 17 bases between. The CDR3 totals 17 residues. Germline CDR1 and CDR2: SGHTA and FQGNSA.

CDR3 sequence: CASSLVSGTGSGNTIYF. Here the CDR3 DNA reads TGTGCCAGCAGCTTAGTTTCTGGGACCGGCTCTGGAAACACCATATATTTT. This rearrangement joins TRBV7-2 to TRBJ1-3; the D gene is possibly TRBD1 (5 bases). The CDR3 length is 17 residues. Germline-derived CDR1 and CDR2 are SGHTA and FQGNSA. V dropped 1 base and J dropped 0 bases, with 13 bases sitting between them.

The CDR3 DNA sequence: TGCAGCGTTGTAGATGGTAGTAATACCGACCTGTATGGCTACACCTTC. Protein product: CSVVDGSNTDLYGYTF. This chain uses TRBV29-1 with TRBJ1-2; D uncertain. Germline CDR1 and CDR2: SQVTM and ANQGSEA. This CDR3 has 16 amino acids. V was trimmed by 4 bases and J by 5 bases, leaving 23 bases between them.

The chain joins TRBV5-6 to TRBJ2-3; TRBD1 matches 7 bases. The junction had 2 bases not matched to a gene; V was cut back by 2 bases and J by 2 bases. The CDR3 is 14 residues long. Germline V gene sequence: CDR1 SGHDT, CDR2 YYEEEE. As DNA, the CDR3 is TGTGCCAGCAGCTTTCAGGGGGTCACAGATACGCAGTATTTT. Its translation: CASSFQGVTDTQYF.

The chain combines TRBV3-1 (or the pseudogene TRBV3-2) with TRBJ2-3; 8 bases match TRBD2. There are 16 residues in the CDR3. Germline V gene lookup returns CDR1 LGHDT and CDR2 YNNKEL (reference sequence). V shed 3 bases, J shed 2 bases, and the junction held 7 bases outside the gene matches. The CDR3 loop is CASSQQLAGLTDTQYF. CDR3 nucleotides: TGTGCCAGCAGCCAGCAATTAGCGGGGCTCACAGATACGCAGTATTTT.

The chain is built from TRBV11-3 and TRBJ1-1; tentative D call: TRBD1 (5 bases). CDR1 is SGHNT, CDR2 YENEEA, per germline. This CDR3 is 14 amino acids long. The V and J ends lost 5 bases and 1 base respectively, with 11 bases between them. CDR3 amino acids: CASSPGTGNTEAFF. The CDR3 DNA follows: TGTGCCAGCAGCCCAGGGACGGGGAACACTGAAGCTTTCTTT. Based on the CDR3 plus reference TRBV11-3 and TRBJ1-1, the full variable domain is EAGVVQSPRYKIIEKKQPVAFWCNPISGHNTLYWYLQNLGQGPELLIRYENEEAVDDSQLPKDRFSAERLKGVDSTLKIQPAELGDSAVYLCASSPGTGNTEAFFGQGTRLTVV.

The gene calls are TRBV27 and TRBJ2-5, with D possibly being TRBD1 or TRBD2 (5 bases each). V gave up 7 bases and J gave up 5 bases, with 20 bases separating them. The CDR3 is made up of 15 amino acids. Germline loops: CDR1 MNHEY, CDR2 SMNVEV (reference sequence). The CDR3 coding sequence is TGTGCCAGCAAAGCCCGGGGACGGTCGGGGGAGACCCAGTACTTC. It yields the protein CASKARGRSGETQYF.

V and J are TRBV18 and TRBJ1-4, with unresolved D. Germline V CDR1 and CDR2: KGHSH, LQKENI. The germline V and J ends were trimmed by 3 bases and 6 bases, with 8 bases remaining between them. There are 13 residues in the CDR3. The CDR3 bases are TGTGCCAGCTCACCTTCGGTCTATGAAAAACTGTTTTTT. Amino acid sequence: CASSPSVYEKLFF.

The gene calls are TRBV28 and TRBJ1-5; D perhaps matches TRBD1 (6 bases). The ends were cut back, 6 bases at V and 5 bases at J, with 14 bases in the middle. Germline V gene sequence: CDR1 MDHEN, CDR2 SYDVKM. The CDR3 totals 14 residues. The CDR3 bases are TGTGCCAGCAGCCCTGACAGGTCCTATCAGCCCCAGCATTTT. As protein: CASSPDRSYQPQHF.

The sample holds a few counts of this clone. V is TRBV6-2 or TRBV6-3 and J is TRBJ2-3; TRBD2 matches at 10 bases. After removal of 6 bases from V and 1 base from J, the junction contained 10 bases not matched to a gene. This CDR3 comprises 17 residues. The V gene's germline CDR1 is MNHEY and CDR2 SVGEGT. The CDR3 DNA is TGTGCCAGCAGCCTCAACCGTCTAGCGGGAGGCACAGATACGCAGTATTTT. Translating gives CASSLNRLAGGTDTQYF.

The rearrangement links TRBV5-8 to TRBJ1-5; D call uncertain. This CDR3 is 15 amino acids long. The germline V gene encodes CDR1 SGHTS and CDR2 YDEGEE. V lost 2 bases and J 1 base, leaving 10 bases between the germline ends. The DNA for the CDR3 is TGTGCCAGCAGCTTCCGCAGGTCCAGCAATCAGCCCCAGCATTTT. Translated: CASSFRRSSNQPQHF. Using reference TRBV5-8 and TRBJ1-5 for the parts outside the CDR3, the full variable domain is EAGVTQSPTHLIKTRGQQATLRCSPISGHTSVYWYQQALGLGLQFLLWYDEGEERNRGNFPPRFSGRQFPNYSSELNVNALELEDSALYLCASSFRRSSNQPQHFGDGTRLSIL.

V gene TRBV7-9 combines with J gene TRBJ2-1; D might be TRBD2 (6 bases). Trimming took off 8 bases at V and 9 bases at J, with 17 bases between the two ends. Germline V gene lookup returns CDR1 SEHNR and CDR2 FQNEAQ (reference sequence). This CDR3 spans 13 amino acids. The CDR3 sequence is CASVGDGRGEQFF. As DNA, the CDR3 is TGTGCCAGCGTGGGAGACGGGAGAGGTGAGCAGTTCTTC.

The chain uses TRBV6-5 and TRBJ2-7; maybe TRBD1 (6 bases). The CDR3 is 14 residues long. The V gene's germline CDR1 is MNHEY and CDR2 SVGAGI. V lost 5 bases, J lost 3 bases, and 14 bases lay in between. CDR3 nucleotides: TGTGCCAGCAGTAAACAGGGCATCGGCTACGAGCAGTACTTC. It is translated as CASSKQGIGYEQYF.